This TCR beta chain was profiled in a study of technical replicates of blood from several donors. The table came from immunoSEQ multiplex PCR; TCRdb's copy has only in-frame clones and leaves some out. The sample yields about 64,000 clones, roughly 90% seen once. The sample holds one count of this clone. This TCR derives from a human donor in good health. Some clones in this sample may be carry-over from other donors' samples. The sequenced material came from PBMCs.

CDR3 bases: TGCGCCAGCAGCCAAGTGTCAACAGTTCCTAACTATGGCTACACCTTC. It is translated as CASSQVSTVPNYGYTF. The chain combines TRBV4-1 with TRBJ1-2, with D unresolved. From germline, CDR1 is MGHRA and CDR2 YSYEKL. The CDR3 is made up of 16 amino acids. V gave up 1 base and J gave up 0 bases, with 12 bases separating them.